Listed here is a single T cell receptor beta chain. What it binds is unknown. The CDR3 is 15 residues long. Germline V CDR1 and CDR2: MNHNY, SVGAGI (reference sequence). The TRB libraries of cDNA were built by UMI-labeled 5' RACE. TCRdb re-called the 5' RACE reads, yielding one record per CDR3 amino acid sequence without DNA. This sample contains approximately 88,000 distinct CDR3 sequences. This sample is drawn from a study of CXCR3-negative and CXCR3-positive naive CD8 T cells. About the research overall: Per library, roughly 1.4 +/- 0.3 million reads; approximately 150 million TRB reads overall. Study observations and caveats: Naive cells that were CXCR3-positive had more hydrophobic TRB CDR3s (compared with CXCR3-negative naive cells). The TRBV-TRBJ usage of naive CXCR3-negative and CXCR3-positive cells was similar, but that of memory cells differed.

This sequence was found in a human donor in good health. Some clones in this sample may be carry-over from other donors' samples. The chain couples TRBV6-6 to TRBJ2-3; the TRBD1 assignment by TCRdb is unverifiable without DNA. Sequencing used naive CXCR3+ CD8+ T cells from blood. The subset is: CD45RO-CCR7+CD27+CD95- naive CD8+ T cells expressing CXCR3 (TNR3+). The CDR3 protein is CASTQGTFSTDTQYF.